The 27 T cell receptor beta chains in this list originate from one sample, sequenced in a study of blood T cell repertoires in COVID-19. Only in-frame clones appear in the TCRdb table, and some are missing; sequencing was by immunoSEQ multiplex PCR. The table shows fewer than 250,000 clones, with about 90% occurring only once. The sequenced material came from PBMCs or T cells enriched from blood (not recorded which). The receptors originated from a man aged 25-40 years who had been exposed to COVID-19.

The V gene is TRBV5-4, the J gene TRBJ2-3; D may be TRBD1 (6 bases). Germline V gives CDR1 SGHNT, CDR2 YYREEE (reference sequence). V dropped 7 bases and J dropped 4 bases, with 13 bases sitting between them. The length of the CDR3 is 13 residues. CDR3 residues: CASGGFGADTQYF. The CDR3 nucleotides are TGTGCCAGCGGGGGCTTCGGGGCAGATACGCAGTATTTT.

The chain has TRBV9 and TRBJ2-5; perhaps TRBD2 as D (6 bases). CDR3 length: 13 amino acids. Trimming removed 3 bases at V and 5 bases at J, with 11 bases between. Germline V gene sequence: CDR1 SGDLS, CDR2 YYNGEE. CDR3 loop: CASSGPGVETQYF. CDR3 nucleotides: TGTGCCAGCAGCGGACCGGGGGTGGAGACCCAGTACTTC.

The chain uses TRBV27 and TRBJ1-2; possibly TRBD1 for D (5 bases). The CDR3 contains 14 residues. V was clipped by 6 bases and J by 2 bases, with 13 bases between them. Germline V gene sequence: CDR1 MNHEY, CDR2 SMNVEV (reference sequence). CDR3 residues: CASRAWGENYGYTF. The CDR3 DNA sequence: TGTGCCAGCAGGGCCTGGGGGGAGAACTATGGCTACACCTTC.

This rearrangement joins TRBV5-1 to TRBJ1-1; D remains ambiguous. Germline CDR1 reads SGHRS; CDR2 reads YFSETQ. The CDR3 has 15 amino acids. V shed 3 bases and J shed 4 bases, with 16 bases lying between them. The CDR3, as DNA: TGCGCCAGCAGCTCCCACGACCCGAGAGGCACTGAAGCTTTCTTT. Its translation is CASSSHDPRGTEAFF.

The chain recombines TRBV6-7 with TRBJ2-2, with 11 bases identical to TRBD1. TRBV6-7 has ORF status, its function being uncertain. The CDR3 loop spans 15 amino acids. The ends lost 5 bases at V and 5 bases at J; junction bases unmatched: 4. CDR3 residues: CASSIGQGATGELFF. The CDR3 DNA sequence: TGTGCCAGCAGTATAGGACAGGGGGCGACCGGGGAGCTGTTTTTT.

This clone is a singleton in its sample. This chain links TRBV27 with TRBJ1-6; possible D gene TRBD1, 5 bases. Germline CDR1 reads MNHEY; CDR2 reads SMNVEV (reference sequence). The ends were cut back, 2 bases at V and 8 bases at J, with 13 bases in the middle. The CDR3 is 15 residues long. The CDR3 region has the DNA TGTGCCAGCAGTTTAGGGCAGGGTAACGATTCACCCCTCCACTTT. This sequence encodes CASSLGQGNDSPLHF.

V usage is TRBV30 and J usage is TRBJ1-2, with 8 bases lining up with TRBD1. Per the germline V gene, CDR1 is GTSNPN and CDR2 is SVGIG (reference sequence). The CDR3 consists of 15 residues. The trim removed 0 bases at V and 3 bases at J, leaving 6 bases unmatched. The CDR3 sequence is CAWSVWTGIDYGYTF. CDR3 nucleotides: TGTGCCTGGAGTGTATGGACAGGGATTGACTATGGCTACACCTTC.

The J gene is TRBJ2-5, the V gene TRBV3-1 (or the pseudogene TRBV3-2); 8 bases agree with TRBD1. V gave up 3 bases and J gave up 7 bases; unmatched junction bases: 13. The CDR3 extends over 16 amino acids. Germline CDR1 reads LGHDT; CDR2 reads YNNKEL (reference sequence). The CDR3 DNA is TGTGCCAGCAGCCACCCGCTATGGGGCCAGGGGGCGACCCAGTACTTC. Encoded protein: CASSHPLWGQGATQYF.

The chain couples TRBV7-9 to TRBJ2-7; a possible D gene is TRBD1 (6 bases). The CDR3 spans 19 residues. Trimming removed 2 bases from V and 4 bases from J, with 27 bases in between. CDR1 and CDR2 (germline): SEHNR, FQNEAQ (reference sequence). In DNA form, the CDR3 reads TGTGCCAGCAGCTTATCGGGTTCCGAGGAGACAGGCCCCCGTTACGAGCAGTACTTC. Translating gives CASSLSGSEETGPRYEQYF.

This clone was seen more than once but under ten times. The V and J genes are TRBV2 and TRBJ2-3; the match to TRBD2 covers 10 bases. V gave up 0 bases and J gave up 5 bases; unmatched junction bases: 8. The CDR3 sequence is 17 residues long. Germline CDR1 and CDR2: SNHLY and FYNNEI. CDR3 region: CASSEAGSGGARDTQYF. The CDR3 nucleotides read TGTGCCAGCAGTGAAGCTGGAAGCGGGGGGGCCAGAGATACGCAGTATTTT.

This clone appeared a single time. The chain is built from TRBV5-1 and TRBJ1-4, with TRBD1 matching over 7 bases. The CDR3 is 16 amino acids. With 4 bases clipped from V and 7 bases from J, the junction kept 13 bases outside the gene matches. Germline CDR1 is SGHRS and CDR2 is YFSETQ. The CDR3 loop is CASSQTRQGEGEKLFF. For the CDR3, the DNA is TGCGCCAGCAGCCAGACCCGACAGGGAGAAGGTGAAAAACTGTTTTTT.

With regard to this clone: A read error may account for a junction end that differs from germline. The rearrangement links TRBV12-3 or TRBV12-4 to TRBJ2-3; maybe TRBD1 (6 bases). The CDR3 is 13 residues long. This CDR3 is CASSLGPAWTVNF. The DNA for the CDR3 is TGTGCCAGCAGTTTAGGCCCGGCCTGGACAGTAAATTTT.

V and J are TRBV18 and TRBJ2-5; perhaps TRBD2 as D (5 bases). Looked up from germline, CDR1 is KGHSH and CDR2 is LQKENI. The CDR3 has 14 amino acids. Deletions cut 2 bases from V and 4 bases from J, with 11 bases between. The chain's CDR3 is CASSPFGEGETQYF. The CDR3 DNA reads TGTGCCAGCTCACCATTCGGGGAAGGAGAGACCCAGTACTTC.

The CDR3 here is CASSAGTGLSGELFF. The CDR3 DNA is TGTGCCAGCAGCGCAGGGACAGGGTTATCCGGGGAGCTGTTTTTT. This chain links TRBV11-3 with TRBJ2-2; 9 positions match TRBD1. Per the germline V gene, CDR1 is SGHNT and CDR2 is YENEEA. The CDR3 spans 15 residues. V was clipped by 5 bases and J by 6 bases; unmatched bases: 7.

This clone was detected once. The CDR3 sequence: CASSLRGNTEAFF. CDR3 DNA: TGCGCCAGCAGCCTTCGGGGGAACACTGAAGCTTTCTTT. The chain recombines TRBV5-1 with TRBJ1-1; D remains ambiguous. The V gene's germline CDR1 is SGHRS and CDR2 YFSETQ. The length of the CDR3 is 13 residues. Trimming pared 4 bases from V and 1 base from J, leaving 8 bases between. The full variable domain, rest sourced from reference TRBV5-1 and TRBJ1-1, is KAGVTQTPRYLIKTRGQQVTLSCSPISGHRSVSWYQQTPGQGLQFLFEYFSETQRNKGNFPGRFSGRQFSNSRSEMNVSTLELGDSALYLCASSLRGNTEAFFGQGTRLTVV.

J is TRBJ1-2 and V is TRBV27; D unclear. The germline V gene has CDR1 MNHEY and CDR2 SMNVEV (reference sequence). Trimming took 2 bases from V and 7 from J, leaving 11 bases between them. This CDR3 comprises 13 residues. The DNA of the CDR3 is TGTGCCAGCAGTTTACGGGTTAACGGTGGCTACACCTTC. Translating it yields CASSLRVNGGYTF.

J is TRBJ2-5 and V is TRBV10-3, with D unresolved. The CDR3 contains 13 residues. Trimming left V 4 bases short and J 5 bases short, with 11 bases between. The V gene's germline CDR1 is ENHRY and CDR2 SYGVKD. The CDR3 loop is CAISGQETETQYF. For the CDR3, the DNA is TGTGCCATCAGTGGACAAGAAACGGAGACCCAGTACTTC.

This chain uses TRBV3-1 (or the pseudogene TRBV3-2) with TRBJ1-2, with D uncertain. Germline V lookup: CDR1 LGHDT, CDR2 YNNKEL (reference sequence). This CDR3 spans 15 amino acids. V dropped 1 base and J dropped 2 bases, with 11 bases sitting between them. The CDR3 region is CASSQASLRNYGYTF. The CDR3 DNA follows: TGTGCCAGCAGCCAAGCCTCATTACGGAACTATGGCTACACCTTC.

This sequence joins TRBV9 and TRBJ1-2, with D maybe TRBD1 (5 bases). Germline V lookup: CDR1 SGDLS, CDR2 YYNGEE. V was shortened by 0 bases and J by 5 bases, with 8 bases between the two germline ends. This CDR3 has 13 residues. CDR3 bases: TGTGCCAGCAGCGTAGAGCAGGGATATGGCTACACCTTC. Protein sequence: CASSVEQGYGYTF.

V and J are TRBV21-1 and TRBJ2-1; TRBD2 was called by the table and not checked on the DNA. TRBV21-1 is described as a pseudogene. This CDR3 comprises 15 residues. The CDR3 sequence: CASSNPTSGENEQFF. In nucleotides, the CDR3 is TGTGCCAGCAGCAATCCGACTAGCGGGGAGAATGAGCAGTTCTTC.

This chain joins TRBV5-1 and TRBJ1-5; the D is unclear. CDR1 is SGHRS, CDR2 YFSETQ, per germline. The CDR3 contains 15 residues. Trimming took 0 bases from V and 4 from J, leaving 11 bases between them. CDR3 residues: CASSLASGRNQPQHF. CDR3 nucleotides: TGCGCCAGCAGCTTGGCCTCAGGTAGGAATCAGCCCCAGCATTTT.

V gene TRBV4-1 combines with J gene TRBJ2-1, with unresolved D. Trimming left V 1 base short and J 6 bases short, with 4 bases between. Germline V gene lookup returns CDR1 MGHRA and CDR2 YSYEKL. This CDR3 has 12 residues. CDR3 DNA sequence: TGCGCCAGCAGCCAAGGCGGCAATGAGCAGTTCTTC. Encoded protein: CASSQGGNEQFF.

The count of this clone is one. The rearrangement links TRBV5-8 to TRBJ2-1, with 8 bases fitting TRBD2. The CDR3 has 15 residues. V trimming: 2 bases; J trimming: 5 bases; junction bases outside the gene matches: 6. Looked up from germline, CDR1 is SGHTS and CDR2 is YDEGEE. The DNA of the CDR3 is TGTGCCAGCAGCTTCGGGACTAGTTTGCACAATGAGCAGTTCTTC. Encoded protein: CASSFGTSLHNEQFF.

A word on this clone: This same CDR3 is encoded by further DNA sequences in the sample. This chain joins TRBV7-8 and TRBJ2-7; TRBD1 matches 7 bases. Germline loops: CDR1 SGHVS, CDR2 FQNEAQ. CDR3 length: 14 residues. J was trimmed by 0 bases and V by 3 bases; bases with no gene match: 2. The CDR3 DNA follows: TGTGCCAGCAGCTTGGGGACAGCCTCCTACGAGCAGTACTTC. Its protein product is CASSLGTASYEQYF. The full variable domain, rest sourced from reference TRBV7-8 and TRBJ2-7, is GAGVSQSPRYKVAKRGQDVALRCDPISGHVSLFWYQQALGQGPEFLTYFQNEAQLDKSGLPSDRFFAERPEGSVSTLKIQRTQQEDSAVYLCASSLGTASYEQYFGPGTRLTVT.

The chain links TRBV5-1 to TRBJ1-1; 7 nucleotides line up with TRBD1. The CDR3 consists of 13 residues. The germline V gene encodes CDR1 SGHRS and CDR2 YFSETQ. Trimming took 4 bases from V and 5 from J; bases not matched to a gene: 5. CDR3 protein: CASSGGDSTEAFF. The DNA of the CDR3 is TGCGCCAGCAGCGGAGGGGACAGTACTGAAGCTTTCTTT.

As to this clone: One junction end disagrees with the germline gene, perhaps due to a read error. The chain recombines TRBV5-4 with TRBJ2-5; weak D call: TRBD2 (5 bases). The CDR3 has 13 amino acids. The germline CDR1 and CDR2 sequences are SGHNT and YYREEE (reference sequence). In DNA, the CDR3 is TGTGCCAGCAAACTAGAGGGCCAACAGACCCAGTACTTC. It yields the protein CASKLEGQQTQYF.

V gene TRBV11-3 combines with J gene TRBJ2-3; 11 bases agree with TRBD2. Germline V gives CDR1 SGHNT, CDR2 YENEEA. This CDR3 region has 14 residues. Trimming cost V 3 bases and J 4 bases; bases outside gene matches: 0. CDR3 sequence: CASSFSGGADTQYF. In DNA, the CDR3 is TGTGCCAGCAGCTTTAGCGGGGGGGCAGATACGCAGTATTTT.